This T cell receptor beta chain stems from a study of blood T cell repertoires in COVID-19. On the study more broadly: The United States, Italy and Spain were the sources of the acute and convalescent COVID-19 samples.

In the original processing: How many nucleated cells were present was estimated from reference gene primer amplification. Clones were read by immunoSEQ multiplex PCR, and TCRdb kept only the in-frame ones, dropping some. The V and J calls and clone size come from that table; D and trimming were worked out from the DNA. The sample shows a few hundred thousand clones, approximately 90% of them seen only once. This CDR3 region has 16 residues. The germline gives CDR1 SNHLY, CDR2 FYNNEI. V dropped 8 bases and J dropped 5; count of bases not matched to a gene: 18. Participant-given clinical history determined each cohort assignment. Resolution of symptoms, clearance, or two negative PCRs was present in recovered Cohort 3 donors.

This chain links TRBV2 with TRBJ2-7, with 7 bases that match TRBD2. The receptor was derived from a woman aged 40 to 50 who had recovered from COVID-19. The source material was PBMCs or T cells enriched from blood (not recorded which). The CDR3 DNA sequence: TGTGCCAGCCGCGGTGGAATCGGGGGGAAGGGCGACGAGCAGTACTTC. Translation gives CASRGGIGGKGDEQYF.